The clone carrying this T cell receptor (beta chain) appeared a few times. Its antigen is currently unknown. V trimming: 7 bases; J trimming: 7 bases; junction bases outside the gene matches: 13. CDR3 length: 14 amino acids. Germline V gene sequence: CDR1 SGHRS, CDR2 YFSETQ. These data come from a study of shared clonotypes between healthy human individuals. Measured with immunoSEQ multiplex PCR; TCRdb has only the in-frame clones, and not every one. The sample includes roughly 450,000 clones, more than 65% of them seen just once. Study results and limitations: The authors expected sequencing depth to affect clonotype sharing among donors.

The TCR sequence derives from a woman aged 40 to 55 in good health. Some clones in this sample may be carry-over from other donors' samples. The sequenced sample was PBMCs. The chain joins TRBV5-1 to TRBJ1-1, with 7 bases fitting TRBD1. DNA for the CDR3: TGCGCCAGCTTCCTGGGCCCCGGGACAGTTGAAGCTTTCTTT. Translation gives CASFLGPGTVEAFF.